This is a list of T cell receptor beta chains from one sample in a study of early T cells in non-severe SARS-CoV-2 infection. One entry per CDR3 protein results from TCRdb running MiXCR on the 5' RACE reads. The sample consists of roughly 28,000 distinct CDR3 sequences, 4% to 5.5% of them appearing once. The sequenced material came from whole blood. These receptors all stem from an adult who was a healthcare worker with PCR-confirmed SARS-CoV-2 infection or an uninfected control (not recorded which). Both conserved end residues are part of each CDR3. D genes are given only for firm matches. Expanded clones are given a class, and other clones once, few, many or no size at all.

>.|TRBV5-1|many|TRBJ2-3
CASSGMIASTDTQYF
TGCGCCAGCAGCGGAATGATAGCGAGCACAGATACGCAGTATTTT
>TRBD1|TRBV18|many|TRBJ1-1
CASSLGQGRVNTEAFF
TGTGCCAGCTCACTCGGACAGGGGAGGGTGAACACTGAAGCTTTCTTT
>TRBD2|TRBV7-6|many|TRBJ2-5
CASSAGSGRETVKTQYF
TGTGCCAGCAGTGCGGGTAGCGGGCGGGAGACCGTAAAGACCCAGTACTTC
>TRBD1|TRBV12-3/TRBV12-4|few|TRBJ2-7
CASSTRQGDEQYF
TGTGCCAGCAGTACGCGACAGGGCGACGAGCAGTACTTC
>.|TRBV20-1|few|TRBJ2-6
CSARGLSGANVLTF
TGCAGTGCTAGGGGATTATCTGGGGCCAACGTCCTGACTTTC
>TRBD2|TRBV11-2|many|TRBJ2-3
CASSLDPTGGPGGAQYF
TGTGCCAGCAGCTTAGATCCTACGGGAGGGCCAGGAGGGGCGCAGTATTTT
>.|TRBV20-1|many|TRBJ1-6
CSARSWSSYNSPLHF
TGCAGTGCTAGATCATGGAGCTCCTATAATTCACCCCTCCACTTT
>.|TRBV7-9|many|TRBJ2-7
CASSSPTSSYEQYF
TGTGCCAGCAGCTCCCCTACAAGCTCCTACGAGCAGTACTTC
>.|TRBV28|few|TRBJ2-1
CASSPPVLMGSGEQFF
TGTGCCAGCAGCCCCCCCGTGCTAATGGGTTCTGGTGAGCAGTTCTTC
>TRBD2|TRBV9|few|TRBJ2-2
CASSAQGLAATGELFF
TGTGCCAGCAGCGCCCAGGGACTAGCGGCGACCGGGGAGCTGTTTTTT
>.|TRBV19|.|TRBJ2-1
CASSIGPGVYYNEQFF
TGTGCCAGTAGTATTGGTCCGGGAGTATACTACAATGAGCAGTTCTTC
>.|TRBV20-1|.|TRBJ2-1
CSAPSRGGYNEQFF
TGCAGTGCTCCCAGCCGGGGAGGTTACAATGAGCAGTTCTTC
>.|TRBV5-6|.|TRBJ2-3
CASSGDTDTQYF
TGTGCCAGCAGCGGAGACACAGATACACAGTATTTT
>TRBD1|TRBV7-9|many|TRBJ1-3
CASTRDRAGNTIYF
TGTGCCAGCACCCGGGACAGGGCTGGAAACACCATATATTTT
>TRBD1|TRBV5-5|many|TRBJ2-1
CASSLTYRGSYNEQFF
TGTGCCAGCAGCTTGACCTACAGGGGGTCCTACAATGAGCAGTTCTTC
>.|TRBV7-6|few|TRBJ2-2
CASSLSTFGPPGELFF
TGTGCCAGCAGCTTATCGACTTTTGGGCCCCCCGGGGAGCTGTTTTTT
>.|TRBV5-8|many|TRBJ2-3
CASNKRDTDTQYF
TGTGCCAGCAACAAGAGAGACACAGATACGCAGTATTTT
>.|TRBV5-1|many|TRBJ2-5
CASSLEVLYQETQYF
TGCGCCAGCAGCTTGGAAGTCCTGTATCAAGAGACCCAGTACTTC
>.|TRBV7-6|many|TRBJ2-1
CASSLDMGQGNEQFF
TGTGCCAGCAGCTTAGATATGGGCCAGGGAAATGAGCAGTTCTTC